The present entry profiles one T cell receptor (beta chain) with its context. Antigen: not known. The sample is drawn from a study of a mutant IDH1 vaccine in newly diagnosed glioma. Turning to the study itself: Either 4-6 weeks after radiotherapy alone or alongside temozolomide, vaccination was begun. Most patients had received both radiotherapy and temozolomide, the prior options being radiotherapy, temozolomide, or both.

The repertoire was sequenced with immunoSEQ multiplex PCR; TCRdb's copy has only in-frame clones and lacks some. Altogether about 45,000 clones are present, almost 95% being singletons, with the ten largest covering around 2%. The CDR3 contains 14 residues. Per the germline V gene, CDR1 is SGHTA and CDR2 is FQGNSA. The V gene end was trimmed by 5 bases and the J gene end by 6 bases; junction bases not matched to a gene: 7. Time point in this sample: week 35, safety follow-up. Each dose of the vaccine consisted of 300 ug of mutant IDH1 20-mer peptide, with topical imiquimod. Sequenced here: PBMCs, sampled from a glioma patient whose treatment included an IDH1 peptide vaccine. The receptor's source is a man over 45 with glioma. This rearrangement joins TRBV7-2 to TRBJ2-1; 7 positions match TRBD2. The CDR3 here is CASSVPTSLNEQFF. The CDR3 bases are TGTGCCAGCAGCGTCCCGACTAGCCTCAATGAGCAGTTCTTC.